Sequencing of this TCR beta chain was carried out in a study of T cells in localized non-small cell lung cancer. Broader study findings: One tumor region alone was sequenced, and heterogeneity therefore remains possible. The study linked higher blood T cell density to longer overall survival. Uninvolved adjacent lung showed higher T cell clonality than tumor. Median approximately 61 top-100 tumor clones were shared with paired adjacent lung.

This CDR3 region has 13 residues. Germline V gene lookup returns CDR1 MNHNS and CDR2 SASEGT. V lost 4 bases and J lost 7, with 8 bases in between. Repertoires were generated with immunoSEQ multiplex PCR, while TCRdb's copy carries only in-frame clones and drops some. The sample holds tens of thousands of clones, about 85% seen once. A remark on this clone: Its specificity is unknown.

This chain links TRBV6-1 with TRBJ1-6, with D perhaps TRBD1 (6 bases). Material: peripheral blood, obtained before any cancer treatment. The sequence came from a female donor older than 55 with stage II squamous cell lung carcinoma. For the CDR3, the DNA is TGTGCCAGCAGTGGGACAGTAAATTCACCCCTCCACTTT. This translates into CASSGTVNSPLHF.